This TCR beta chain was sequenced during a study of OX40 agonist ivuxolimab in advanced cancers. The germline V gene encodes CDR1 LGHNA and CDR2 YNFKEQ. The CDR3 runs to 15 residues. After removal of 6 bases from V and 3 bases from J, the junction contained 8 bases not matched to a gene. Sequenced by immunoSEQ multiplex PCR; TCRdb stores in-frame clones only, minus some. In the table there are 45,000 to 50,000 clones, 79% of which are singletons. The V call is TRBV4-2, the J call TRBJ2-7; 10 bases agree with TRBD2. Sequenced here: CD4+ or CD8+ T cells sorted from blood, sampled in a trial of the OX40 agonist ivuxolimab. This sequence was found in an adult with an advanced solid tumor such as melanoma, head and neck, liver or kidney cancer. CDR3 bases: TGTGCCAGCAGTCCGAGCGGGAGGGCCTACTACGAGCAGTACTTC. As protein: CASSPSGRAYYEQYF.